This T cell receptor beta chain was captured in a study of shared clonotypes between healthy human individuals. Generated by immunoSEQ multiplex PCR, the TCRdb table keeps only in-frame clones and is missing some. The data show 1 million to 1.2 million clones, about 72% seen once. CDR3 size: 15 residues. Germline V gives CDR1 SGHRS, CDR2 YFSETQ. After removal of 4 bases from V and 0 bases from J, the junction contained 3 bases not matched to a gene. As regards this clone: The sample holds other DNA sequences that translate to the same CDR3.

The clonotype comes from a man younger than 35 in good health. Some clones in this sample may be carry-over from other donors' samples. The gene calls are TRBV5-1 and TRBJ2-2; 7 bases line up with TRBD1. Sample: memory CD4+ T cells from PBMCs. Subset noted: CD45RA-negative fraction. Written as DNA, the CDR3 is TGCGCCAGCAGCCCCGGGACAGCGAACACCGGGGAGCTGTTTTTT. Encoded protein: CASSPGTANTGELFF.